A single TCR beta chain is shown here with its context. Its antigen is as yet unknown. This sample is drawn from a study of response to subunit inactivated influenza vaccine. The length of the CDR3 is 18 residues. The V and J ends lost 4 bases and 0 bases, in that order; junction bases with no gene match: 9. The germline gives CDR1 SQVTM, CDR2 ANQGSEA. Study-wide findings and caveats: New T cells are recruited in small numbers by each seasonal influenza vaccination, according to the authors' suggestion.

MiXCR, applied by TCRdb to the RT-PCR reads, yields one record per CDR3 protein. The sample has 500,000 to 550,000 distinct CDR3 sequences; approximately 7.6% are singletons. V and J are TRBV29-1 and TRBJ2-3, with 14 bases lining up with TRBD2. The source is a man in his fifties or sixties who received an inactivated influenza vaccine. The sample was PBMCs from blood, taken less than 30 months after vaccination. This chain's CDR3 is CSVAGGTSGSRSTDTQYF. The CDR3 nucleotides read TGCAGCGTTGCAGGCGGGACTAGCGGGAGCCGAAGCACAGATACGCAGTATTTT.